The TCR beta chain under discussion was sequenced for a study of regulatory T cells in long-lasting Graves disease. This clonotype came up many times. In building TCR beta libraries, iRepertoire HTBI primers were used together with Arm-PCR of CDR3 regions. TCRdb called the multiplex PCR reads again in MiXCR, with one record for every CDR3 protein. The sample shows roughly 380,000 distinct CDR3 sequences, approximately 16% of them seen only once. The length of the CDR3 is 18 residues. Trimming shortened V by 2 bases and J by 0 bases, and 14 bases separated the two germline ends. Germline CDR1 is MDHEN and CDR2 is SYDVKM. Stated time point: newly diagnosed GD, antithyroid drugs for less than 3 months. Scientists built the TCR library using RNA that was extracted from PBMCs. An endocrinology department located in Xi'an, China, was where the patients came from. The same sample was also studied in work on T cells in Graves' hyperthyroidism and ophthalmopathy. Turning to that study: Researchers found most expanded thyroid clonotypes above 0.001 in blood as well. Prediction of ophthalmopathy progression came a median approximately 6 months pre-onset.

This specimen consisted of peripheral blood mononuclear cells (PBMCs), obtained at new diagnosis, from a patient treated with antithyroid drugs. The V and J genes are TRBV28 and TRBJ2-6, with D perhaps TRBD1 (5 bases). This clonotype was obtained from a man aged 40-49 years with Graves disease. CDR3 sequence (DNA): TGTGCCAGCAGTTTACGTTGGAGACAGCTCTCTGGGGCCAACGTCCTGACTTTC. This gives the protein CASSLRWRQLSGANVLTF. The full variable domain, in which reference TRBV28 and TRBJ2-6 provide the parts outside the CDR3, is DVKVTQSSRYLVKRTGEKVFLECVQDMDHENMFWYRQDPGLGLRLIYFSYDVKMKEKGDIPEGYSVSREKKERFSLILESASTNQTSMYLCASSLRWRQLSGANVLTFGAGSRLTVL.